The sample holds one count of the clone carrying this TCR beta chain. The antigen is not known. This entry is derived from a study of T cells in Graves' hyperthyroidism and ophthalmopathy. Study outcomes and limitations: Ophthalmopathy, as predicted by the model, came a median roughly 6.8 months after the prediction.

RNA transcripts were the template for amplifying TCR beta CDR3 regions. HTBI primers were used for first-round RT-PCR of the TCR CDR3. TCRdb itself ran the multiplex PCR reads through MiXCR, one entry per CDR3 protein. The sample shows hundreds of thousands of distinct CDR3 sequences, 14% of them seen only once. The J segment lost 6 bases and the V segment lost 8 bases, leaving 6 bases of the junction unmatched. The CDR3 extends over 12 amino acids. Germline loops: CDR1 LGHDT, CDR2 YNNKEL (reference sequence). Patients with ophthalmopathy all had a Clinical Activity Score of at least 3, a NOSPECS grade of at least 4 and duration under 3 months. Criteria for exclusion of patients were uncontrolled infection, other autoimmune disease, pregnancy or lactation.

V and J are TRBV3-1 and TRBJ1-1, with TRBD1 matching over 7 bases. Sequencing was done on a sample of blood. The sequence came from a woman between 45 and 65 years old with Graves' ophthalmopathy. The CDR3 sequence is CASRQGGSEAFF. In DNA form, the CDR3 reads TGTGCCAGCCGTCAGGGGGGCTCTGAAGCTTTCTTT.